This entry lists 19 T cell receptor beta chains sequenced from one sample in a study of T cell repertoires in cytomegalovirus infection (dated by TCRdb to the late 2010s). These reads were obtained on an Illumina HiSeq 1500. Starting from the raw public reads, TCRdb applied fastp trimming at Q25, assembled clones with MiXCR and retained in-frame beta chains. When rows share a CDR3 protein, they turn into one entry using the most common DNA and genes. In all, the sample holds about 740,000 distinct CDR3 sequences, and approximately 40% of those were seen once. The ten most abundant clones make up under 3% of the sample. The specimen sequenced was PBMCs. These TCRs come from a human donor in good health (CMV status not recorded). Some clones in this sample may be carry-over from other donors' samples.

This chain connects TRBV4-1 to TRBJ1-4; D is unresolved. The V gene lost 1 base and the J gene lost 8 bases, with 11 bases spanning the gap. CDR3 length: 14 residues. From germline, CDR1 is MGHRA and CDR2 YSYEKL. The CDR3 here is CASSQVVGREKLFF. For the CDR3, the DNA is TGCGCCAGCAGCCAAGTCGTGGGGAGGGAAAAACTGTTTTTT.

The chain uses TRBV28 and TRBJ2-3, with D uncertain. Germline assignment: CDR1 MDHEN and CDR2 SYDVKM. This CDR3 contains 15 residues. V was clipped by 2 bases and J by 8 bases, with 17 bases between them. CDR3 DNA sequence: TGTGCCAGCAGTTTAATTCTAGAGGTTTCTGGTACGCAGTATTTT. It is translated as CASSLILEVSGTQYF.

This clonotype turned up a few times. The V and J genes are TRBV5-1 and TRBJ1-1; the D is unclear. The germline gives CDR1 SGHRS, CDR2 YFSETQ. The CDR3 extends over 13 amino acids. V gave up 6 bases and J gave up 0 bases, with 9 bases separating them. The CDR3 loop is CASTLTLNTEAFF. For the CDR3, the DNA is TGCGCCAGCACCTTAACACTGAACACTGAAGCTTTCTTT.

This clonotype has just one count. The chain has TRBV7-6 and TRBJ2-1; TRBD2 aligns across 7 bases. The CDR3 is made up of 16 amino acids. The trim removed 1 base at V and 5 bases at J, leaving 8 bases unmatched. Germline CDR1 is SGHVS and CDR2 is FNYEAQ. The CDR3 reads CASSLEGREFDNEQFF. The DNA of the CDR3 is TGTGCCAGCAGCTTAGAGGGGCGGGAGTTTGACAATGAGCAGTTCTTC.

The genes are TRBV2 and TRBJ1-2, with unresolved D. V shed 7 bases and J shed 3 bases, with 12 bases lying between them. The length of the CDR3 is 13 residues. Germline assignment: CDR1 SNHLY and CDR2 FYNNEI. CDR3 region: CASTTELYYGYTF. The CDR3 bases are TGTGCCAGCACAACGGAACTTTACTATGGCTACACCTTC.

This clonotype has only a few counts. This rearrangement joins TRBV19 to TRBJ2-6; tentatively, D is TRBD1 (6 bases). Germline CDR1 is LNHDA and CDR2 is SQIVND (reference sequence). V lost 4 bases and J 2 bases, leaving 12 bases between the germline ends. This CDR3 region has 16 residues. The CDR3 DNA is TGTGCCAGTAGTAAACAAACAGGGACTGGGGCCAACGTCCTGACTTTC. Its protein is CASSKQTGTGANVLTF.

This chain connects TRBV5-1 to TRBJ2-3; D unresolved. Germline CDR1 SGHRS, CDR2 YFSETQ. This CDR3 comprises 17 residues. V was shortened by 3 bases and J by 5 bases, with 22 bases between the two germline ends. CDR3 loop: CASSSLTGGGGGDTQYF. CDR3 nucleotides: TGCGCCAGCAGCTCCCTCACGGGTGGCGGTGGTGGAGATACGCAGTATTTT.

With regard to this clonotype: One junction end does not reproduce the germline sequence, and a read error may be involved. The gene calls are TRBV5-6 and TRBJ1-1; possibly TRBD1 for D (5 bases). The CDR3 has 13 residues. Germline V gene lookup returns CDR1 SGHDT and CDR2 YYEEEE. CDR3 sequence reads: CASSLIIGTEALF. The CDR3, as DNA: TGTGCCAGCAGCTTGATTATCGGGACTGAAGCTTTATTT.

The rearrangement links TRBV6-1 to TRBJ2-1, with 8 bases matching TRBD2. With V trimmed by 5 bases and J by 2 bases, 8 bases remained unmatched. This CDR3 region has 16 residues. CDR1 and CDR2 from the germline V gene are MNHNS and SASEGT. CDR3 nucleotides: TGTGCCAGCAGTATCGGAGCGGGGGCCCCCTACAATGAGCAGTTCTTC. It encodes CASSIGAGAPYNEQFF.

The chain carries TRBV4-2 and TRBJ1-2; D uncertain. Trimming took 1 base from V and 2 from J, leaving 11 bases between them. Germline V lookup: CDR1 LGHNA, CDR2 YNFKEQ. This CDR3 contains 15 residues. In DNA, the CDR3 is TGTGCCAGCAGCCAAGGTCGAAACTCGAACTATGGCTACACCTTC. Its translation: CASSQGRNSNYGYTF.

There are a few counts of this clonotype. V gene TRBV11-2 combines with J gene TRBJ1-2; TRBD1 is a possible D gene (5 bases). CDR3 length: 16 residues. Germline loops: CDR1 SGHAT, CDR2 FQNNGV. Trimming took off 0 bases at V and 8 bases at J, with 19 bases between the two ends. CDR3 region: CASSLEGEVGLGGYTF. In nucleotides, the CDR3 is TGTGCCAGCAGCTTAGAGGGGGAAGTGGGGCTAGGCGGCTACACCTTC.

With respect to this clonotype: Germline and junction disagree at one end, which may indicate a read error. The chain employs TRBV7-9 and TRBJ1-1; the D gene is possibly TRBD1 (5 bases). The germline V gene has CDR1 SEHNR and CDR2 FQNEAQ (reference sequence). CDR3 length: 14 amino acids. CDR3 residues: CASSPLGRDAPGSF. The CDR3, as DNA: TGTGCCAGCAGCCCCCTGGGCCGGGACGCCCCAGGTAGCTTT.

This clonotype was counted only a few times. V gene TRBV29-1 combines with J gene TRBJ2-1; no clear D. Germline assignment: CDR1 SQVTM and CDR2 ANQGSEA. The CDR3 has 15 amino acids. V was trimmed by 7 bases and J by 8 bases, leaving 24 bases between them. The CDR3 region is CSAPCLGQPGDEQFF. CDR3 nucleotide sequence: TGCAGCGCCCCTTGTCTAGGGCAACCAGGCGATGAGCAGTTCTTC.

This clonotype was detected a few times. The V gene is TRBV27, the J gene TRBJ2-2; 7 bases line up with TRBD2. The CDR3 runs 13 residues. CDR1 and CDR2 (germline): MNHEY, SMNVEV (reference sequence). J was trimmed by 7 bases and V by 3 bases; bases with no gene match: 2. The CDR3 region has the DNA TGTGCCAGCAGTTTTGCTAGCGGCGGGGAGCTGTTTTTT. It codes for CASSFASGGELFF.

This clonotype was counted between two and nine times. The CDR3 DNA follows: TGTGCCAGCAGAAAACTAGCGGGAGTGTCAGTCCCCTACAATGAGCAGTTCTTC. Amino acids: CASRKLAGVSVPYNEQFF. The gene calls are TRBV11-2 and TRBJ2-1; 11 nucleotides line up with TRBD2. Germline-derived CDR1 and CDR2 are SGHAT and FQNNGV. The CDR3 has 18 amino acids. Trimming at V came to 6 bases and at J to 2 bases, leaving 12 bases not matched to a gene.

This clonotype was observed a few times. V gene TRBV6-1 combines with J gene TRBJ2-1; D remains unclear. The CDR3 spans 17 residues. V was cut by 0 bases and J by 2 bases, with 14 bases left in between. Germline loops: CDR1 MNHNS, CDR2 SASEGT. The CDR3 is CASSEAGVRHAYNEQFF. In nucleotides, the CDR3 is TGTGCCAGCAGTGAAGCCGGAGTTCGGCACGCCTACAATGAGCAGTTCTTC.

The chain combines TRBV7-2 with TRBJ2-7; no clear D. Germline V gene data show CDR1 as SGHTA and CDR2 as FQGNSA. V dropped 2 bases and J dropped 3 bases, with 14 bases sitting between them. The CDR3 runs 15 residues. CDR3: CASSLIPVGGYEQYF. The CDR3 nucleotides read TGTGCCAGCAGCTTAATCCCCGTGGGTGGCTACGAGCAGTACTTC. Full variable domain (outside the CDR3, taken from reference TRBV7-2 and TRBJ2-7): GAGVSQSPSNKVTEKGKDVELRCDPISGHTALYWYRQSLGQGLEFLIYFQGNSAPDKSGLPSDRFSAERTGGSVSTLTIQRTQQEDSAVYLCASSLIPVGGYEQYFGPGTRLTVT.

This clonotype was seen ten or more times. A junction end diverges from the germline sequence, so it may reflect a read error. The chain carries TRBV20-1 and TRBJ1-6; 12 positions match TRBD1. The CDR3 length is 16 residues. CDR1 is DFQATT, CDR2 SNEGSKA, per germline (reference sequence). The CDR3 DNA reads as TGCAGTGCTAGGCGGGACAGGGGGCCCTACAATTCACCCCTCCACTTT. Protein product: CSARRDRGPYNSPLHF.

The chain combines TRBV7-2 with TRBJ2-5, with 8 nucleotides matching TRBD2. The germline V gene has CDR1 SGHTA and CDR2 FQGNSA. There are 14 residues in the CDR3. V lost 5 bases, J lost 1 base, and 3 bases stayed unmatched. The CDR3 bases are TGTGCCAGCAGCCGAGCGGGAGTCCAAGAGACCCAGTACTTC. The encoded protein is CASSRAGVQETQYF.